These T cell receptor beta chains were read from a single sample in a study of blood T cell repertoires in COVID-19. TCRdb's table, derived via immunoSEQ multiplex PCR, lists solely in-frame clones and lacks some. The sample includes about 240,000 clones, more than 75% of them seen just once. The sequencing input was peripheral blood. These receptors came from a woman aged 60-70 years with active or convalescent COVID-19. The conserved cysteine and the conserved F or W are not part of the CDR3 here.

CDR3 protein: ASSAGRNTEAF; V gene: TRBV10-1; CDR3 length: 11; J gene: TRBJ1-1
CDR3 protein: ASSEATLLRGSPLH; V gene: TRBV6-1; CDR3 length: 14; J gene: TRBJ1-6
CDR3 protein: ASSLGQGLDTGELF; V gene: TRBV11-2; CDR3 length: 14; J gene: TRBJ2-2
CDR3 protein: ASSLLRGARTDTQY; V gene: TRBV7-9; CDR3 length: 14; J gene: TRBJ2-3
CDR3 protein: ASSPKGASTDTQY; V gene: TRBV7-6; CDR3 length: 13; J gene: TRBJ2-3
CDR3 protein: ASSDGGSYNEQF; V gene: TRBV2; CDR3 length: 12; J gene: TRBJ2-1
CDR3 protein: ASSLRGKVELF; V gene: TRBV6-5; CDR3 length: 11; J gene: TRBJ1-4
CDR3 protein: ASSSTQQGGNGYT; V gene: TRBV27; CDR3 length: 13; J gene: TRBJ1-2
CDR3 protein: ASSLGTGVETQY; V gene: TRBV5-1; CDR3 length: 12; J gene: TRBJ2-5
CDR3 protein: ASSLAKSYEAF; V gene: TRBV5-1; CDR3 length: 11; J gene: TRBJ1-1
CDR3 protein: ARRLPGLAGGVYNADPYNEQF; V gene: TRBV27; CDR3 length: 21; J gene: TRBJ2-1
CDR3 protein: ASSQKGTGNEQY; V gene: TRBV3-1/TRBV3-2; CDR3 length: 12; J gene: TRBJ2-7
CDR3 protein: ASSSGTGGSPLH; V gene: TRBV7-9; CDR3 length: 12; J gene: TRBJ1-6
CDR3 protein: ASSSDRRTAF; V gene: TRBV12-3/TRBV12-4; CDR3 length: 10; J gene: TRBJ1-1
CDR3 protein: ASSLYGPEAF; V gene: TRBV12-3/TRBV12-4; CDR3 length: 10; J gene: TRBJ1-1
CDR3 protein: ASSETELNTEAF; V gene: TRBV2; CDR3 length: 12; J gene: TRBJ1-1
CDR3 protein: ARSLDPGRCNQPQH; V gene: TRBV7-5; CDR3 length: 14; J gene: TRBJ1-5
CDR3 protein: ASSQGESSYNSPLH; V gene: TRBV4-2; CDR3 length: 14; J gene: TRBJ1-6
CDR3 protein: ATSSGARAPGELF; V gene: TRBV15; CDR3 length: 13; J gene: TRBJ2-2
CDR3 protein: ASSLDSGGHSGANVLT; V gene: TRBV7-9; CDR3 length: 16; J gene: TRBJ2-6
CDR3 protein: ASSLTANYGYT; V gene: TRBV5-1; CDR3 length: 11; J gene: TRBJ1-2
CDR3 protein: ATSRGSGGQYNEQF; V gene: TRBV15; CDR3 length: 14; J gene: TRBJ2-1
CDR3 protein: ASSQGVGTGAASNQPQH; V gene: TRBV4-3; CDR3 length: 17; J gene: TRBJ1-5
CDR3 protein: ASSKEAVQRGVTDTQY; V gene: TRBV27; CDR3 length: 16; J gene: TRBJ2-3
CDR3 protein: ASLDRGPGNTIY; V gene: TRBV6-5; CDR3 length: 12; J gene: TRBJ1-3
CDR3 protein: ASSIPLGTGAGGYT; V gene: TRBV19; CDR3 length: 14; J gene: TRBJ1-2
CDR3 protein: ASSYSEQGEDYGYT; V gene: TRBV6-6; CDR3 length: 14; J gene: TRBJ1-2
CDR3 protein: ATSATELNTGELF; V gene: TRBV24-1; CDR3 length: 13; J gene: TRBJ2-2
CDR3 protein: ASSLGRQFPMNTEAF; V gene: TRBV13; CDR3 length: 15; J gene: TRBJ1-1
CDR3 protein: ASSFYASTDTQY; V gene: TRBV5-1; CDR3 length: 12; J gene: TRBJ2-3
CDR3 protein: ASRRSGGRAF; V gene: TRBV19; CDR3 length: 10; J gene: TRBJ1-1
CDR3 protein: ASSEGQNYGYT; V gene: TRBV7-6; CDR3 length: 11; J gene: TRBJ1-2
CDR3 protein: ASSTRFRQGAGYT; V gene: TRBV6-5; CDR3 length: 13; J gene: TRBJ1-2
CDR3 protein: ASSPDGRPQYTDTQY; V gene: TRBV11-2; CDR3 length: 15; J gene: TRBJ2-3
CDR3 protein: ASSLASGGGSTDTQY; V gene: TRBV28; CDR3 length: 15; J gene: TRBJ2-3
CDR3 protein: ASSPDRAGQPQH; V gene: TRBV5-5; CDR3 length: 12; J gene: TRBJ1-5
CDR3 protein: ASSPTPPGNTEAF; V gene: TRBV7-6; CDR3 length: 13; J gene: TRBJ1-1
CDR3 protein: ASSLGTGDGYT; V gene: TRBV5-6; CDR3 length: 11; J gene: TRBJ1-2
CDR3 protein: ASSLSGYSEAF; V gene: TRBV7-6; CDR3 length: 11; J gene: TRBJ1-1
CDR3 protein: ASSLNQGNSPLH; V gene: TRBV7-2; CDR3 length: 12; J gene: TRBJ1-6
CDR3 protein: ASSQGPGQLTMGYT; V gene: TRBV3-1/TRBV3-2; CDR3 length: 14; J gene: TRBJ1-2
CDR3 protein: ASTLPGQRTGELF; V gene: TRBV10-1; CDR3 length: 13; J gene: TRBJ2-2
CDR3 protein: ASSLEGGSTDTQY; V gene: TRBV11-2; CDR3 length: 13; J gene: TRBJ2-3
CDR3 protein: ASSKTGQEGRPQH; V gene: TRBV19; CDR3 length: 13; J gene: TRBJ1-5
CDR3 protein: ASSYLTGFQNTEAF; V gene: TRBV6-5; CDR3 length: 14; J gene: TRBJ1-1
CDR3 protein: ASSQDSISGSMNTEAF; V gene: TRBV4-3; CDR3 length: 16; J gene: TRBJ1-1